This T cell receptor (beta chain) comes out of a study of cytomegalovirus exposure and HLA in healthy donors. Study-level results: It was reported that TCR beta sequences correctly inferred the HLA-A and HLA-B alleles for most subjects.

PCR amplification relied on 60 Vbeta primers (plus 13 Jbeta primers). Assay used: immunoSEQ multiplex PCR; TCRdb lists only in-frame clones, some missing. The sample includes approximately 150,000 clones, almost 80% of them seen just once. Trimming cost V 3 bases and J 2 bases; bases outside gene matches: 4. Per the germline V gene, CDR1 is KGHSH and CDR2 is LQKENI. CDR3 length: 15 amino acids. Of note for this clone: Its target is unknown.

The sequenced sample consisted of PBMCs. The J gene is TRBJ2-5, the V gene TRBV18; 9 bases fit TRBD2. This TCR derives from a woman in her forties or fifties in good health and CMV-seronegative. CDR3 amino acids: CASSPLAGAQETQYF. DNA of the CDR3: TGTGCCAGCTCACCCTTAGCGGGAGCTCAAGAGACCCAGTACTTC.